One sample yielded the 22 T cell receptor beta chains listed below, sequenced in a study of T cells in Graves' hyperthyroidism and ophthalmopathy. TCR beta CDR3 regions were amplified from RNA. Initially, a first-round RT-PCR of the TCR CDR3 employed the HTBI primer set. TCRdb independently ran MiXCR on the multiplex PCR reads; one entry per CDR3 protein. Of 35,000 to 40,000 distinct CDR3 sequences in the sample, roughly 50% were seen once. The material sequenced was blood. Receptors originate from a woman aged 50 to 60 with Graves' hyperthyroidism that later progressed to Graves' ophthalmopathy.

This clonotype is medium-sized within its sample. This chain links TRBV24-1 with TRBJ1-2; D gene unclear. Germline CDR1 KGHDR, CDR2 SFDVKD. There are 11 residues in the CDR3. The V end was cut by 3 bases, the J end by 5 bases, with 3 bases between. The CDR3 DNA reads TGTGCCACCAGTGATGGATATGGCTACACCTTC. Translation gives CATSDGYGYTF.

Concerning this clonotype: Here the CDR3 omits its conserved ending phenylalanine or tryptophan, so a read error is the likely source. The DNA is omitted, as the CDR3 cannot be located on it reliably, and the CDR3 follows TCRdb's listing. The CDR3 spells CASSPQPTNEKLSS. The chain combines TRBV7-6 with TRBJ1-4. Termini included, the CDR3 measures 14 amino acids. The germline gives CDR1 SGHVS, CDR2 FNYEAQ.

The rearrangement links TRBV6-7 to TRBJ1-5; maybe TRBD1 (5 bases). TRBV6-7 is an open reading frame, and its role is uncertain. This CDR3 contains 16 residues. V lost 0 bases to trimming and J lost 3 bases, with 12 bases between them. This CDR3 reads CASSYSRGGNNQPQHF. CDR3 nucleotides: TGTGCCAGCAGTTACTCAAGGGGCGGGAACAATCAGCCCCAGCATTTT.

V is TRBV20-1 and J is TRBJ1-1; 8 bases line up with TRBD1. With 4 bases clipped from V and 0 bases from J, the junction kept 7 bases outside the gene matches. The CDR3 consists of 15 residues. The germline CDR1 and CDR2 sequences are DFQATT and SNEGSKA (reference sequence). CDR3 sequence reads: CSAKDRVGLNTEAFF. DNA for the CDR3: TGCAGTGCTAAGGACAGGGTGGGATTGAACACTGAAGCTTTCTTT.

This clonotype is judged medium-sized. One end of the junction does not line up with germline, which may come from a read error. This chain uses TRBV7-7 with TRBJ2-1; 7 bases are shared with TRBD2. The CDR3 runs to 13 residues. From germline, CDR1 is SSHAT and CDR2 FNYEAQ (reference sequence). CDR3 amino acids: CASSATSGTKVFF. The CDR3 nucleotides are TGTGCTAGCAGCGCCACCTCGGGGACTAAGGTCTTCTTC.

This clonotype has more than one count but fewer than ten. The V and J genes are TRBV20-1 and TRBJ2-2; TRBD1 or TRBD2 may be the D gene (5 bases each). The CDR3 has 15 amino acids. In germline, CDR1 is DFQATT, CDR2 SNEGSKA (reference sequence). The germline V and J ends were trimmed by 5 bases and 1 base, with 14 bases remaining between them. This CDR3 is CSARLGPKNTGELFF. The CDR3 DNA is TGCAGTGCTCGCCTGGGACCTAAGAACACCGGGGAGCTGTTTTTT.

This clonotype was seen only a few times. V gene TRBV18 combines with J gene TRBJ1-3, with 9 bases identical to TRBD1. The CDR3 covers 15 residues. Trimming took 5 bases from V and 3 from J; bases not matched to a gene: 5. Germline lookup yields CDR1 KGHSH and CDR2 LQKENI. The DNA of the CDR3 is TGTGCCAGCTCATCCGGGACAGGGATTGGAAACACCATATATTTT. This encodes CASSSGTGIGNTIYF.

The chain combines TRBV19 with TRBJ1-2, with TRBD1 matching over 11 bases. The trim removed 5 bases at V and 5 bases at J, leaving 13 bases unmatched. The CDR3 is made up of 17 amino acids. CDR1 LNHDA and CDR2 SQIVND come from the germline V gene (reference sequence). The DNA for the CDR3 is TGTGCCAGTAGTGTGGGACAGGGGGTTGTGGGCACATATGGCTACACCTTC. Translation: CASSVGQGVVGTYGYTF.

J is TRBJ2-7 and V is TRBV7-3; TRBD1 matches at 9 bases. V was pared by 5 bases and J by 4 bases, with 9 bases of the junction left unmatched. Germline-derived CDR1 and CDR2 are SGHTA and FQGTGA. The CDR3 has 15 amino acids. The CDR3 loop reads CASSVPGTGKYEQYF. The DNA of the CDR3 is TGTGCCAGCAGCGTCCCCGGGACAGGGAAGTACGAGCAGTACTTC.

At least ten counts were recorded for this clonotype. The CDR3 reads CAWSGFHYSPLHF. The CDR3 DNA reads TGTGCCTGGAGTGGCTTCCACTATTCACCCCTCCACTTT. The chain has TRBV30 and TRBJ1-6; D unresolved. Trimming stripped 1 base from V and 8 bases from J, with 9 bases between. The length of the CDR3 is 13 residues. Germline CDR1 is GTSNPN and CDR2 is SVGIG (reference sequence).

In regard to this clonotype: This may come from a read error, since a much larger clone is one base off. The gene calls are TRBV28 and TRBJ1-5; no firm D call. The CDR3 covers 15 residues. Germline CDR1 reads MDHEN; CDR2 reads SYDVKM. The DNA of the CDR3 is TGTGCCAGCAGTTTGGAGGGAAATAGCATTCAGCCCCAGCATTTT. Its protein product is CASSLEGNSIQPQHF.

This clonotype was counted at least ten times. The DNA for the CDR3 is TGTGCCAGCAGATCTCCGGGACATCCTCAAGAGACCCAGTACTTC. This sequence encodes CASRSPGHPQETQYF. This chain connects TRBV7-9 to TRBJ2-5; the D gene is possibly TRBD1 (6 bases). V dropped 6 bases and J dropped 2 bases, with 16 bases sitting between them. CDR3 length: 15 residues. Germline lookup yields CDR1 SEHNR and CDR2 FQNEAQ (reference sequence).

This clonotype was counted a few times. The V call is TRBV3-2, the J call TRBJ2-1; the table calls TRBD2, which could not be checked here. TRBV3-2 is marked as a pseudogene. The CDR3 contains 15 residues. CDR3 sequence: CASSQDLQRSGEQFF. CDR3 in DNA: TGTGCCAGCAGCCAAGATCTTCAGCGCAGCGGGGAGCAGTTCTTC.

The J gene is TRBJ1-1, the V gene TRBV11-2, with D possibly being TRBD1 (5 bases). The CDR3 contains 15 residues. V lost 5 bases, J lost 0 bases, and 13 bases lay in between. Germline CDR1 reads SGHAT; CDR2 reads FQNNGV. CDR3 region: CASSPRTPMNTEAFF. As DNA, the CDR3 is TGTGCCAGCAGCCCCCGGACACCGATGAACACTGAAGCTTTCTTT.

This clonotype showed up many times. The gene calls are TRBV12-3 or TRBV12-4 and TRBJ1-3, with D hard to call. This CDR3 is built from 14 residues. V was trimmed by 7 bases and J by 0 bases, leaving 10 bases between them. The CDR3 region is CASTLGISGNTIYF. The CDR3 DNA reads TGTGCCAGCACCTTAGGCATCTCTGGAAACACCATATATTTT.

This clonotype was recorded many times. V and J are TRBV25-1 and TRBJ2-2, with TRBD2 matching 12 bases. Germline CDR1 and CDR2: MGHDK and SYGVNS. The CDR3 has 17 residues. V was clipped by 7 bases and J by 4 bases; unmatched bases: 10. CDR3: CASTPGLAGESTGELFF. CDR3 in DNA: TGTGCCAGCACCCCGGGACTAGCGGGCGAGAGCACCGGGGAGCTGTTTTTT.

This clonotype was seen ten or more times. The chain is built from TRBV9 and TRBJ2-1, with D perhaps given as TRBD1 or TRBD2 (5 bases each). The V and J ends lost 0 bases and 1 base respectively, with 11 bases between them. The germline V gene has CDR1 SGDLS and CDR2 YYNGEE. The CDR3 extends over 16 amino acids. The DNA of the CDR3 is TGTGCCAGCAGCGTAGCTAGCCAGGGATCCTACAATGAGCAGTTCTTC. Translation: CASSVASQGSYNEQFF. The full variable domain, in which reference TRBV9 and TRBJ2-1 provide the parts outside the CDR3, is DSGVTQTPKHLITATGQRVTLRCSPRSGDLSVYWYQQSLDQGLQFLIQYYNGEERAKGNILERFSAQQFPDLHSELNLSSLELGDSALYFCASSVASQGSYNEQFFGPGTRLTVL.

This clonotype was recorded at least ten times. CDR3 loop: CASSVLRGSGNTIYF. As DNA, the CDR3 is TGTGCCAGCAGTGTTTTACGGGGCTCTGGAAACACCATATATTTT. V gene TRBV2 combines with J gene TRBJ1-3; no reliable D call. Germline V CDR1 and CDR2: SNHLY, FYNNEI. The CDR3 is 15 amino acids. With 4 bases removed from V and 0 bases from J, the gap between germline ends came to 10 bases.

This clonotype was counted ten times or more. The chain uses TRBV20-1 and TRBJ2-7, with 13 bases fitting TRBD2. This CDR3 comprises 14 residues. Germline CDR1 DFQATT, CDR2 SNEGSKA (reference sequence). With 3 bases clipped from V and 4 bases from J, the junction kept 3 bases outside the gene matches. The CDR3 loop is CSARGLAGLYEQYF. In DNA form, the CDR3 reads TGCAGTGCTAGGGGACTAGCGGGGTTATACGAGCAGTACTTC.

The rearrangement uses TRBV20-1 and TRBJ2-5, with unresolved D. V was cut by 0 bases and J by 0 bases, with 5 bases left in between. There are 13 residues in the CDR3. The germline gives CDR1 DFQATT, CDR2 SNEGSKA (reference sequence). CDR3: CSARDWDQETQYF. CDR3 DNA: TGCAGTGCTAGAGACTGGGACCAAGAGACCCAGTACTTC.

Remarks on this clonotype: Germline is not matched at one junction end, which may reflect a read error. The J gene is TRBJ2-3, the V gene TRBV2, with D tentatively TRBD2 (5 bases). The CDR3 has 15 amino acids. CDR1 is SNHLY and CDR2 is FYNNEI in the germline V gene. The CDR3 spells CASRPLTGITDTQYF. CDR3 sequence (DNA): TGTGCCAGCAGACCCCTAACGGGGATCACAGATACACAGTATTTT.

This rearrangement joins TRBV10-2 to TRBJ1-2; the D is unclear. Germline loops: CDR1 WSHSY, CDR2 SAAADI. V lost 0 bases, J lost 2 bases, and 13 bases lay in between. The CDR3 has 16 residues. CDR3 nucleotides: TGCGCCAGCAGTGAGTCGCGGAATTCGGGAAACTATGGCTACACCTTC. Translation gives CASSESRNSGNYGYTF.